The 28 T cell receptor beta chains below all came from one sample that was sequenced in a study of neurological immune-mediated disorders. TCRdb recomputed calls from the 5' RACE reads with MiXCR, one row per CDR3 protein. The sample shows around 78,000 distinct CDR3 sequences, approximately 17% of them seen only once. The material sequenced was PBMCs. The source of these receptors is a middle-aged woman in good health.

The table lists this clonotype with many counts. The V and J genes are TRBV28 and TRBJ2-7; D is undetermined. This CDR3 has 16 amino acids. Trimming pared 4 bases from V and 4 bases from J, leaving 20 bases between. CDR1 and CDR2 from the germline V gene are MDHEN and SYDVKM. DNA for the CDR3: TGTGCCAGCAGTTCCTACGTAGGAAGGATACGTTACGAGCAGTACGTC. As protein: CASSSYVGRIRYEQYV.

The chain is built from TRBV2 and TRBJ1-1; weak D call: TRBD1 (5 bases). This CDR3 is built from 12 residues. The V end was cut by 2 bases, the J end by 7 bases, with 8 bases between. Per the germline V gene, CDR1 is SNHLY and CDR2 is FYNNEI. CDR3 amino acids: CASSERGIEAFF. CDR3 in DNA: TGTGCCAGCAGTGAACGGGGGATTGAAGCTTTCTTT.

This clonotype came up many times. In DNA, the CDR3 is TGTGCCAGCAGCGGTGCTAACTCTGGAAACACCATATATTTT. This codes for CASSGANSGNTIYF. The chain couples TRBV5-5 to TRBJ1-3; D call uncertain. V shed 4 bases and J shed 0 bases, with 8 bases lying between them. Germline values: CDR1 SGHKS, CDR2 YYEKEE (reference sequence). CDR3 length: 14 amino acids.

About this clonotype: A read error may explain this, as a much larger clone is one base away. The chain employs TRBV28 and TRBJ2-1, with 8 positions matching TRBD1. V gave up 8 bases and J gave up 8 bases; unmatched junction bases: 11. The CDR3 is made up of 14 amino acids. CDR1 is MDHEN and CDR2 is SYDVKM in the germline V gene. CDR3 sequence (DNA): TGTGCCAGCTACGTGGACAGGGCGGTTGATGAGCAGTTCTTC. Translated, it gives CASYVDRAVDEQFF. The full variable domain, completed using reference TRBV28 and TRBJ2-1, is DVKVTQSSRYLVKRTGEKVFLECVQDMDHENMFWYRQDPGLGLRLIYFSYDVKMKEKGDIPEGYSVSREKKERFSLILESASTNQTSMYLCASYVDRAVDEQFFGPGTRLTVL.

This clonotype appeared many times. The rearrangement uses TRBV12-3 or TRBV12-4 and TRBJ1-6; no firm D call. V lost 8 bases, J lost 5 bases, and 19 bases lay in between. The CDR3 length is 16 residues. This CDR3 is CASPNGGFSDNSPLHF. The CDR3 coding sequence is TGTGCCAGCCCCAATGGAGGGTTTTCGGATAATTCACCCCTCCACTTT.

This clonotype was observed at least ten times. The chain carries TRBV5-1 and TRBJ2-3; D tentatively reads TRBD1 or TRBD2 (6 bases each). Between the trimmed V and J ends, which lost 6 bases and 1 base, there was a span of 30 bases. The CDR3 is 20 residues long. From germline, CDR1 is SGHRS and CDR2 YFSETQ. The chain's CDR3 is CASNGVPGHGGEKGTDTQYF. The CDR3 nucleotides are TGCGCCAGCAATGGGGTCCCGGGACACGGCGGGGAGAAGGGCACAGATACGCAGTATTTT.

This clonotype has at least ten counts. V gene TRBV15 combines with J gene TRBJ1-4, with unresolved D. The CDR3 extends over 15 amino acids. Germline V gene lookup returns CDR1 LNHNV and CDR2 YYDKDF (reference sequence). V was shortened by 3 bases and J by 8 bases, with 16 bases between the two germline ends. The CDR3 DNA reads as TGTGCCACCAGCAGCCCGAGAGGACTCGAAGAAAAACTGTTTTTT. This sequence encodes CATSSPRGLEEKLFF.

This clonotype was observed many times. The chain uses TRBV20-1 and TRBJ2-3; D may match TRBD1 or TRBD2 (5 bases each). The germline CDR1 and CDR2 sequences are DFQATT and SNEGSKA (reference sequence). Trimming pared 2 bases from V and 4 bases from J, leaving 19 bases between. The CDR3 covers 16 residues. The CDR3 is CSARPPRGFSSDTQYF. The CDR3 bases are TGCAGTGCTAGACCCCCGAGGGGCTTTAGTTCAGATACGCAGTATTTT.

This clonotype was seen many times. The chain carries TRBV12-3 or TRBV12-4 and TRBJ2-2, with 12 bases identical to TRBD2. The CDR3 extends over 18 amino acids. Unmatched junction bases numbered 9, after V lost 1 base and J lost 6 bases. CDR3 nucleotides: TGTGCCAGCAGTTTAGGGCTAGCGGGGGGGCTTGGCCCCGGGGAGCTGTTTTTT. This codes for CASSLGLAGGLGPGELFF.

This clonotype has more than one count but fewer than ten. The gene calls are TRBV20-1 and TRBJ1-6, with 9 bases matching TRBD1. The CDR3 has 16 residues. The trim removed 2 bases at V and 9 bases at J, leaving 11 bases unmatched. Looked up from germline, CDR1 is DFQATT and CDR2 is SNEGSKA (reference sequence). The CDR3 loop reads CSARLEGDREVSPLHF. CDR3 sequence (DNA): TGCAGTGCTAGACTGGAAGGGGACAGGGAAGTTTCACCCCTCCACTTT.

J is TRBJ2-1 and V is TRBV10-3; 7 bases are a match to TRBD2. From germline, CDR1 is ENHRY and CDR2 SYGVKD. V was clipped by 2 bases and J by 4 bases; unmatched bases: 8. The CDR3 length is 16 residues. The CDR3, as DNA: TGTGCCATCAGTGAGGATGCGGGAGCCCTTTACAATGAGCAGTTCTTC. Translation gives CAISEDAGALYNEQFF.

This clonotype appeared many times. The chain joins TRBV7-2 to TRBJ1-4; 11 bases line up with TRBD1. CDR1 is SGHTA and CDR2 is FQGNSA in the germline V gene. With V trimmed by 1 base and J by 7 bases, 8 bases remained unmatched. The CDR3 spans 17 residues. Here the CDR3 reads CASSLDGPGTGGEKLFF. CDR3 bases: TGTGCCAGCAGCTTAGATGGCCCGGGGACAGGGGGTGAAAAACTGTTTTTT. Supplemented by reference TRBV7-2 and TRBJ1-4, the full variable domain reads GAGVSQSPSNKVTEKGKDVELRCDPISGHTALYWYRQSLGQGLEFLIYFQGNSAPDKSGLPSDRFSAERTGGSVSTLTIQRTQQEDSAVYLCASSLDGPGTGGEKLFFGSGTQLSVL.

The chain is built from TRBV7-2 and TRBJ1-2, with a tentative D call TRBD1 (5 bases). CDR1 SGHTA and CDR2 FQGNSA come from the germline V gene. The V end lost 1 base, the J end lost 4 bases, and 7 bases lay between the germline ends. The CDR3 is 13 residues long. In nucleotides, the CDR3 is TGTGCCAGCAGCTTAGGCAGGGCCTATGGCTACACCTTC. As protein: CASSLGRAYGYTF. Complete variable domain (other parts from reference TRBV7-2 and TRBJ1-2): GAGVSQSPSNKVTEKGKDVELRCDPISGHTALYWYRQSLGQGLEFLIYFQGNSAPDKSGLPSDRFSAERTGGSVSTLTIQRTQQEDSAVYLCASSLGRAYGYTFGSGTRLTVV.

This clonotype was observed at least ten times. CDR3 coding DNA: TGTGCCAGCAGCACCGGGACAGGGATGAACACTGAAGCTTTCTTT. It is translated as CASSTGTGMNTEAFF. The gene calls are TRBV27 and TRBJ1-1; 9 nucleotides align to TRBD1. The CDR3 is 15 amino acids. V lost 6 bases and J lost 0; bases outside the gene matches: 5. Germline V gene sequence: CDR1 MNHEY, CDR2 SMNVEV (reference sequence).

There are many counts of this clonotype. The chain recombines TRBV29-1 with TRBJ2-7; tentatively, D is TRBD1 or TRBD2 (6 bases each). Trimming shortened V by 6 bases and J by 3 bases, and 21 bases separated the two germline ends. Germline V gene data show CDR1 as SQVTM and CDR2 as ANQGSEA. The CDR3 runs 15 residues. CDR3 sequence reads: CSVRGGKGDNYEQYF. The CDR3, as DNA: TGCAGCGTGCGGGGAGGAAAGGGGGACAACTACGAGCAGTACTTC.

Many counts were recorded for this clonotype. This chain connects TRBV20-1 to TRBJ1-2; unclear D gene. Trimming removed 4 bases at V and 0 bases at J, with 15 bases between. CDR3 length: 15 amino acids. Germline V gene sequence: CDR1 DFQATT, CDR2 SNEGSKA (reference sequence). Written as DNA, the CDR3 is TGCAGTGCTACAAGGACGGGTCAGGCTAACTATGGCTACACCTTC. Amino acid sequence: CSATRTGQANYGYTF.

There are many counts of this clonotype. This chain joins TRBV6-6 and TRBJ2-5; 8 nucleotides match TRBD1. Trimming removed 6 bases from V and 5 bases from J; junction bases left unmatched: 5. Germline CDR1 and CDR2: MNHNY and SVGAGI (reference sequence). The CDR3 totals 13 residues. The CDR3 reads CASSLDRGETQYF. The DNA of the CDR3 is TGTGCCAGCAGCCTCGACAGGGGTGAGACCCAGTACTTC.

Note on this clonotype: An end of the junction differs from the germline gene, which may be a read error. The V call is TRBV28, the J call TRBJ1-5; D ambiguous. CDR1 is MDHEN, CDR2 SYDVKM, per germline. The CDR3 totals 15 residues. The CDR3 region has the DNA TGTGCCATCAGTTTAAGGACGGGAGGAGATCAGCCCCAGCATTTT. Protein: CAISLRTGGDQPQHF.

In the case of this clonotype: Since a much larger clone is just one base distant, this may be a read error. J is TRBJ2-1 and V is TRBV12-3 or TRBV12-4; 7 nucleotides match TRBD1. The CDR3 is 14 amino acids. As DNA, the CDR3 is TGTGTCAGCAGTCCAAGGACAGGCTACAATGAGCAGTTCTTC. Translation gives CVSSPRTGYNEQFF.

This clonotype was found many times. The V and J genes are TRBV2 and TRBJ1-1, with D maybe TRBD1 (6 bases). The CDR3 loop spans 14 amino acids. V lost 6 bases and J lost 0, with 11 bases in between. Germline V gene data show CDR1 as SNHLY and CDR2 as FYNNEI. CDR3 bases: TGTGCCAGCAGACTACAGGGACTGAACACTGAAGCTTTCTTT. This sequence encodes CASRLQGLNTEAFF.

This sequence joins TRBV6-2 or TRBV6-3 and TRBJ2-5, with D hard to call. This CDR3 contains 16 residues. The V and J ends lost 2 bases and 0 bases respectively, with 13 bases between them. Germline CDR1 reads MNHEY; CDR2 reads SVGEGT. The CDR3: CASSYEAKIYQETQYF. As DNA, the CDR3 is TGTGCCAGCAGTTACGAGGCCAAGATATACCAAGAGACCCAGTACTTC.

Notes on this clonotype: A much larger clone sits a single nucleotide away, making a read error possible. This chain links TRBV2 with TRBJ2-1; D is perhaps TRBD2 (6 bases). This CDR3 has 12 amino acids. Germline loops: CDR1 SNHLY, CDR2 FYNNEI. The CDR3: CVSSEDGGAVFF. The DNA of the CDR3 is TGTGTCAGCAGTGAAGACGGCGGGGCGGTGTTCTTC.

The chain combines TRBV6-5 with TRBJ1-2; D possibly corresponds to TRBD1 (5 bases). Germline V gives CDR1 MNHEY, CDR2 SVGAGI. V dropped 6 bases and J dropped 2 bases, with 10 bases sitting between them. The length of the CDR3 is 13 residues. CDR3 bases: TGTGCCAGCAGCGGCGAGGGGAACTATGGCTACACCTTC. Its protein product is CASSGEGNYGYTF.

The chain carries TRBV15 and TRBJ2-5; either TRBD1 or TRBD2 may supply D (5 bases each). Germline V gene data show CDR1 as LNHNV and CDR2 as YYDKDF (reference sequence). This CDR3 is 14 amino acids long. The ends were cut back, 3 bases at V and 5 bases at J, with 13 bases in the middle. The CDR3 nucleotides read TGTGCCACCAGCAGCGGGACCTCACGGGAGACCCAGTACTTC. It encodes CATSSGTSRETQYF.

The sample holds a few counts of this clonotype. The chain is built from TRBV7-8 and TRBJ2-1, with D possibly being TRBD2 (6 bases). The CDR3 contains 14 residues. The germline V gene encodes CDR1 SGHVS and CDR2 FQNEAQ. V dropped 7 bases and J dropped 0 bases, with 10 bases sitting between them. CDR3 amino acids: CASMAGSSYNEQFF. The CDR3 DNA reads TGTGCCAGCATGGCGGGGAGCTCCTACAATGAGCAGTTCTTC.

In this sample, this clonotype turned up many times. The chain is built from TRBV28 and TRBJ2-5; D is possibly TRBD1 (6 bases). Germline V gene lookup returns CDR1 MDHEN and CDR2 SYDVKM. The CDR3 is 16 residues long. The ends were cut back, 5 bases at V and 2 bases at J, with 18 bases in the middle. In nucleotides, the CDR3 is TGTGCCAGCAGTCTAAGACACAGGGTTGGACAAGAGACCCAGTACTTC. Residues: CASSLRHRVGQETQYF.

This clonotype was seen ten or more times. This rearrangement joins TRBV5-1 to TRBJ2-6, with 7 bases that match TRBD1. This CDR3 region has 17 residues. CDR1 is SGHRS and CDR2 is YFSETQ in the germline V gene. V was clipped by 0 bases and J by 3 bases; unmatched bases: 6. Here the CDR3 reads CASSLVGGGFGANVLTF. CDR3 bases: TGCGCCAGCAGCTTGGTAGGGGGCGGATTTGGGGCCAACGTCCTGACTTTC. The full variable domain, in which reference TRBV5-1 and TRBJ2-6 provide the parts outside the CDR3, is KAGVTQTPRYLIKTRGQQVTLSCSPISGHRSVSWYQQTPGQGLQFLFEYFSETQRNKGNFPGRFSGRQFSNSRSEMNVSTLELGDSALYLCASSLVGGGFGANVLTFGAGSRLTVL.

There are many counts of this clonotype. The chain couples TRBV20-1 to TRBJ2-7; TRBD2 matches at 12 bases. The CDR3 is 15 residues long. The V gene's germline CDR1 is DFQATT and CDR2 SNEGSKA (reference sequence). V trimming: 4 bases; J trimming: 5 bases; junction bases outside the gene matches: 9. CDR3 sequence: CSATLTSGGPDEQYF. In DNA, the CDR3 is TGCAGTGCTACCCTAACTAGCGGGGGGCCAGACGAGCAGTACTTC.